Listed below are T cell receptor beta chains from one sample, sequenced in a study of shared clonotypes between healthy human individuals. Profiled with immunoSEQ multiplex PCR; TCRdb holds only in-frame clones, not every one. This table has 660,000 or so clones, 95% to 96% appearing once. Sequencing was carried out using naive CD8+ T cells sorted from blood. Receptor source: a woman in her thirties in good health. CDR3s include the opening cysteine and the closing phenylalanine or tryptophan. The D gene is left open where the match is weak. Size tells how often a clone was seen (once, few, many) or the class of an expanded clone, and some rows leave it out.

NA	TRBD1	TRBV7-9	16	TRBJ1-1	CASSWIPDREVGEAFF	TGTGCCAGCAGCTGGATTCCCGACAGGGAGGTCGGAGAAGCTTTCTTT
NA	NA	TRBV28	14	TRBJ2-5	CASSLSNSQETQYF	TGTGCCAGCAGTTTATCAAACAGCCAAGAGACCCAGTACTTC
once	TRBD2	TRBV4-2	15	TRBJ2-3	CASSREAGLTDTQYF	TGTGCCAGCAGCCGAGAAGCGGGACTCACAGATACGCAGTATTTT
NA	NA	TRBV5-8	16	TRBJ1-4	CASRFGVQGTNEKLFF	TGTGCCAGCAGATTTGGGGTGCAGGGGACTAATGAAAAACTGTTTTTT
NA	NA	TRBV7-9	13	TRBJ2-1	CASILWGYNEQFF	TGTGCCAGCATCCTCTGGGGGTACAATGAGCAGTTCTTC
NA	TRBD2	TRBV28	15	TRBJ2-1	CASSRLLAGDNEQFF	TGTGCCAGCAGCAGATTACTAGCGGGGGACAATGAGCAGTTCTTC
NA	NA	TRBV27	14	TRBJ2-7	CASSPTGPSYEQYF	TGTGCCAGCAGTCCTACGGGACCCTCCTACGAGCAGTACTTC
NA	NA	TRBV11-2	12	TRBJ2-1	CASSLVGNEQFF	TGTGCCAGCAGCTTAGTGGGGAATGAGCAGTTCTTC
once	TRBD2	TRBV11-2	14	TRBJ2-1	CASSPGLDGNEQFF	TGTGCCAGCAGCCCGGGACTAGATGGCAATGAGCAGTTCTTC
NA	TRBD1	TRBV6-6	16	TRBJ2-7	CASSYPGQGNRFEQYF	TGTGCCAGCAGTTACCCGGGACAGGGAAATAGGTTTGAGCAGTACTTC
NA	NA	TRBV29-1	11	TRBJ2-7	CSVEAGFEQYF	TGCAGCGTCGAGGCGGGTTTTGAGCAGTACTTC
NA	NA	TRBV27	15	TRBJ1-3	CASSLGTSSGNTIYF	TGTGCCAGCAGTTTAGGCACGAGCTCTGGAAACACCATATATTTT
NA	NA	TRBV27	14	TRBJ2-1	CASSYGQVYNEQFF	TGTGCCAGCAGTTACGGACAAGTATACAATGAGCAGTTCTTC
NA	TRBD1	TRBV27	15	TRBJ1-1	CASSFLTGLNTEAFF	TGTGCCAGCAGTTTTTTGACAGGGCTGAACACTGAAGCTTTCTTT
once	NA	TRBV28	11	TRBJ2-7	CASSFGHSEYF	TGTGCCAGCAGCTTTGGACACAGTGAGTACTTC
NA	TRBD2	TRBV4-1	14	TRBJ2-1	CASSQSGIYNEQFF	TGCGCCAGCAGCCAAAGCGGGATCTACAATGAGCAGTTCTTC
NA	NA	TRBV27	14	TRBJ2-7	CASSFAEVGYEQYF	TGTGCCAGCAGTTTTGCGGAAGTCGGCTACGAGCAGTACTTC